This T cell receptor (beta chain) was observed in a study of T cells in localized non-small cell lung cancer (dated by TCRdb to about 2020). Some background on the complete study: Comparing tumors with uninvolved tumor-adjacent lungs, the study looked at the T cell repertoires of 236 patients with early-stage NSCLC. All 240 or so NSCLC patients in the cohort were treatment-naive and had localized lung tumors that were resected. A mean age of roughly 66 years was recorded for the NSCLC patients, of whom around 140 were male and about a hundred were female.

As for this clone: It has no known antigen specificity. No base-level quality is on record; no much larger clone is a single base apart.

The immunoSEQ Assay was used to sequence TCR beta CDR3 regions from DNA. The study's own analysis went as follows. T cell density was computed as TCR beta template counts normalized to usable DNA estimated by amplifying housekeeping genes. Richness was estimated using the preseqR package, with extrapolation to 400,000 templates for PBMC samples and to 120,000 templates for tissue samples. Clonality was defined by subtracting Pielou's evenness from one. Tissue-enriched TCRs were identified through differential abundance testing performed on productive amino-acid clonotypes, with a minimum total count of 5 and an alpha of 0.1. The Jaccard Index and the Morisita Overlap Index were used to measure how much the repertoires overlapped between compartments. GLIPH grouped TCR beta CDR3s together with public tetramer-defined viral CDR3s, and a viral motif had to include at least three viral sequences and show V-gene enrichment. The table was pulled from immuneACCESS by TCRdb, which kept in-frame rearrangements only. Such tables lose some clones; where checked, under half of the loss comes from unresolved V genes, and the rest has no known cause. Clone size and V and J calls were adopted from that table, with D and trimming inferred from the DNA. The sample yields 55,000 to 80,000 clones; 84% were counted once. Of the sample, about 14% falls within the top ten clones.

Spanning cysteine to phenylalanine, the CDR3 consists of 16 amino acids. Here the CDR3 DNA is all that survives: 48 bases in frame from base 1. The trim is 3 bases for V and 0 bases for J, with a gap of 12 bases between the germline ends. For CDR1 and CDR2, the germline V gene lists MGHRA and YSYEKL. What the research found in general, with its limitations: Uninvolved tumor-adjacent lung showed the highest T cell clonality, higher than tumor, which suggests more focused antigenic responses in the adjacent lung. A median of roughly 60 of the top 100 tumor clones turned up in the paired uninvolved adjacent lung, and around 27 of those clones also ranked among the top 100 of that same adjacent lung. Longer overall survival was associated with higher T cell density in blood, whereas shorter survival was associated with higher clonality in adjacent lung. Because multi-region tumor sequencing was not performed, intratumor heterogeneity could not be ruled out. Because the study design was exploratory, TCR variables were selected using unadjusted p-values without false-discovery rate correction.

At diagnosis, peripheral blood, uninvolved tumor-adjacent lung and tumor were collected and were preserved as a mix of fresh-frozen and FFPE material. For TCR repertoire profiling, blood samples were analyzed in the form of peripheral blood mononuclear cells. This receptor chain uses TRBV4-1 and TRBJ1-5; the D gene identity is not certain. The clonotype comes from a female donor older than 55 with stage I lung adenocarcinoma. Specimen: peripheral blood, collected before any cancer treatment. CDR3 loop: CASSHRAANSNQPQHF. The nucleotide sequence is given as TGCGCCAGCAGCCACCGGGCAGCTAATAGCAATCAGCCCCAGCATTTT.